Listed below are T cell receptor beta chains from one sample, sequenced in a study of blood T cells in healthy people across ages. One entry per CDR3 protein, called by TCRdb with MiXCR from the 5' RACE reads. The data show about 620,000 distinct CDR3 sequences, over 40% seen once. The sequencing sample was made of blood. The origin of the receptors is a woman of 80 years or more in good health. The CDR3 runs from the conserved cysteine through the conserved F or W. A D gene is named only where the DNA matches it firmly. Size is stated for part of the rows, as once, few or many counts, or as a class when the clone is expanded.

J gene: TRBJ2-1; clone size: many; D gene: NA; V gene: TRBV5-1; CDR3 protein: CASSSRLKGEQFF; CDR3 DNA: TGCGCCAGCAGCTCGCGCCTTAAGGGTGAGCAGTTCTTC
J gene: TRBJ2-7; clone size: NA; D gene: TRBD1; V gene: TRBV28; CDR3 protein: CASILTGQGTYEQYF; CDR3 DNA: TGTGCCAGCATTCTTACGGGACAGGGAACCTACGAGCAGTACTTC
J gene: TRBJ2-1; clone size: NA; D gene: NA; V gene: TRBV20-1; CDR3 protein: CSARPERGFYKQFF; CDR3 DNA: TGCAGTGCTAGACCAGAACGGGGGTTTTATAAGCAGTTCTTC
J gene: TRBJ2-7; clone size: NA; D gene: NA; V gene: TRBV5-1; CDR3 protein: CASSFVGRESSYEQYF; CDR3 DNA: TGCGCCAGCAGCTTCGTGGGCAGGGAAAGCTCCTACGAGCAGTACTTC
J gene: TRBJ1-5; clone size: few; D gene: NA; V gene: TRBV20-1; CDR3 protein: CSARDKGSMTNQPQHF; CDR3 DNA: TGCAGTGCTAGAGATAAAGGCAGTATGACCAATCAGCCCCAGCATTTT
J gene: TRBJ1-2; clone size: NA; D gene: NA; V gene: TRBV6-5; CDR3 protein: CASSYWGNGYTF; CDR3 DNA: TGTGCCAGCAGTTATTGGGGGAACGGCTACACCTTC
J gene: TRBJ2-1; clone size: once; D gene: TRBD2; V gene: TRBV20-1; CDR3 protein: CSARGSGDFYNEQFF; CDR3 DNA: TGCAGTGCTAGAGGTAGCGGGGATTTTTACAATGAGCAGTTCTTC
J gene: TRBJ1-5; clone size: NA; D gene: NA; V gene: TRBV29-1; CDR3 protein: CSVSNGWGDQPQHF; CDR3 DNA: TGCAGCGTTTCGAATGGCTGGGGGGATCAGCCCCAGCATTTT
J gene: TRBJ2-4; clone size: NA; D gene: NA; V gene: TRBV28; CDR3 protein: CASRLGLNGGNIQYF; CDR3 DNA: TGTGCCAGCAGACTGGGCCTCAATGGGGGAAACATTCAGTACTTC
J gene: TRBJ2-7; clone size: many; D gene: NA; V gene: TRBV20-1; CDR3 protein: CSARAPSSGYEQYF; CDR3 DNA: TGCAGTGCTAGAGCTCCTAGCTCGGGCTACGAGCAGTACTTC
J gene: TRBJ2-2; clone size: once; D gene: TRBD1; V gene: TRBV3-1; CDR3 protein: CASSQDRGGPNTGELFF; CDR3 DNA: TGTGCCAGCAGCCAAGATCGAGGGGGCCCGAACACCGGGGAGCTGTTTTTT
J gene: TRBJ1-1; clone size: NA; D gene: TRBD1; V gene: TRBV5-1; CDR3 protein: CASSLALQGGGNTEAFF; CDR3 DNA: TGCGCCAGCAGCTTGGCCCTACAGGGGGGCGGGAACACTGAAGCTTTCTTT
J gene: TRBJ1-1; clone size: few; D gene: NA; V gene: TRBV5-1; CDR3 protein: CASSLATAVNTEAFF; CDR3 DNA: TGCGCCAGCAGCTTGGCTACAGCCGTTAACACTGAAGCTTTCTTT
J gene: TRBJ2-7; clone size: NA; D gene: NA; V gene: TRBV5-1; CDR3 protein: CASSFSKAYEQYF; CDR3 DNA: TGCGCCAGCAGCTTCTCTAAAGCCTACGAGCAGTACTTC
J gene: TRBJ2-1; clone size: NA; D gene: NA; V gene: TRBV7-3; CDR3 protein: CASSLSTPGRGIVHEQFF; CDR3 DNA: TGTGCCAGCAGCTTAAGTACTCCGGGACGGGGGATTGTGCATGAGCAGTTCTTC
J gene: TRBJ1-4; clone size: NA; D gene: NA; V gene: TRBV12-3/TRBV12-4; CDR3 protein: CASTFGQTNEKLFF; CDR3 DNA: TGTGCCAGCACCTTCGGACAGACTAATGAAAAACTGTTTTTT
J gene: TRBJ1-2; clone size: NA; D gene: NA; V gene: TRBV5-5; CDR3 protein: CASSLGTIANYGYTF; CDR3 DNA: TGTGCCAGCAGCTTGGGGACAATAGCTAACTATGGCTACACCTTC
J gene: TRBJ2-7; clone size: few; D gene: NA; V gene: TRBV6-2/TRBV6-3; CDR3 protein: CASRDSTYEQYF; CDR3 DNA: TGTGCCAGCAGGGACAGTACCTACGAGCAGTACTTC
J gene: TRBJ2-3; clone size: NA; D gene: TRBD2; V gene: TRBV7-2; CDR3 protein: CASSLAGGPTDTRYF; CDR3 DNA: TGTGCCAGCAGCTTAGCGGGAGGGCCGACAGATACGCGGTATTTT
J gene: TRBJ1-6; clone size: NA; D gene: TRBD1; V gene: TRBV4-1; CDR3 protein: CASSLRDRFSSYNSPLHF; CDR3 DNA: TGCGCCAGCAGTCTCCGGGACAGGTTCAGCTCCTATAATTCACCCCTCCACTTT
J gene: TRBJ2-5; clone size: NA; D gene: NA; V gene: TRBV7-3; CDR3 protein: CASSVGGGVRQETQYF; CDR3 DNA: TGTGCCAGCAGTGTCGGCGGGGGCGTGAGACAAGAGACCCAGTACTTC
J gene: TRBJ1-5; clone size: NA; D gene: TRBD1; V gene: TRBV20-1; CDR3 protein: CSARSGQGNQPQHF; CDR3 DNA: TGCAGTGCTAGATCCGGACAGGGCAATCAGCCCCAGCATTTT
J gene: TRBJ2-1; clone size: once; D gene: TRBD2; V gene: TRBV20-1; CDR3 protein: CSAPSQSGGAYNEQFF; CDR3 DNA: TGCAGTGCGCCTTCCCAAAGCGGGGGGGCCTACAATGAGCAGTTCTTC
J gene: TRBJ2-3; clone size: NA; D gene: TRBD2; V gene: TRBV28; CDR3 protein: CARWGLETQYF; CDR3 DNA: TGTGCCAGATGGGGACTAGAGACGCAGTATTTT
J gene: TRBJ1-2; clone size: few; D gene: NA; V gene: TRBV12-3/TRBV12-4; CDR3 protein: CASSLLRNYDYTF; CDR3 DNA: TGTGCCAGCAGTTTGTTGCGAAACTATGACTACACCTTC
J gene: TRBJ2-1; clone size: few; D gene: NA; V gene: TRBV5-1; CDR3 protein: CASSFPRGGSYNEQFF; CDR3 DNA: TGCGCCAGCAGCTTTCCGAGGGGGGGCTCCTACAATGAGCAGTTCTTC
J gene: TRBJ2-6; clone size: few; D gene: NA; V gene: TRBV3-1; CDR3 protein: CASSQEGLWGAAGANVLTF; CDR3 DNA: TGTGCCAGCAGCCAAGAGGGCCTATGGGGGGCAGCTGGGGCCAACGTCCTGACTTTC
J gene: TRBJ1-2; clone size: NA; D gene: NA; V gene: TRBV7-2; CDR3 protein: CASSLLKGGYGYTF; CDR3 DNA: TGTGCCAGCAGCTTACTGAAGGGTGGATATGGCTACACCTTC
J gene: TRBJ1-1; clone size: NA; D gene: TRBD1; V gene: TRBV12-3/TRBV12-4; CDR3 protein: CASSMRGTANTEAFF; CDR3 DNA: TGTGCCAGCAGTATGAGGGGGACAGCGAACACTGAAGCTTTCTTT